The source of this T cell receptor (beta chain) is a study of cytomegalovirus exposure and HLA in healthy donors. V was shortened by 7 bases and J by 0 bases, with 10 bases between the two germline ends. The CDR3 consists of 12 residues. Germline V lookup: CDR1 SQVTM, CDR2 ANQGSEA. The study ran its PCR with 60 Vbeta and 13 Jbeta primers. Sequencing was performed with immunoSEQ multiplex PCR; in TCRdb, only in-frame clones are kept and a portion is missing. Of about 64,000 clones in the sample, roughly two thirds were seen once. The chain joins TRBV29-1 to TRBJ2-7; weak D call: TRBD1 (6 bases). Sequencing input: PBMCs. This clonotype originated in a male donor in good health and CMV-seropositive. CDR3 DNA: TGCAGCGCCGAGGACAGCTCCTACGAGCAGTACTTC. It encodes CSAEDSSYEQYF.